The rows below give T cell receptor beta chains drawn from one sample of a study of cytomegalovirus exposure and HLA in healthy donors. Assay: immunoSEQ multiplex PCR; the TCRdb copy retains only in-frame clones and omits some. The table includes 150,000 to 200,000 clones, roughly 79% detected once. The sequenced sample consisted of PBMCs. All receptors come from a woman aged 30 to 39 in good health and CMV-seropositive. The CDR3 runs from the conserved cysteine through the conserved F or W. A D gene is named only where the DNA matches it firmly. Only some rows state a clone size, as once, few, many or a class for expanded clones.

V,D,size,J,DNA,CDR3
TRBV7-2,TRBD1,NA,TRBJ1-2,TGTGCCAGCAGCTCCCCCCGGGACAGGGGGTCCCTCACCTATGGCTACACCTTC,CASSSPRDRGSLTYGYTF
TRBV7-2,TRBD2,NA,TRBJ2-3,TGTGCCAGCAGCTTGGGACTAGCGGGTGGGGATACGCAGTATTTT,CASSLGLAGGDTQYF
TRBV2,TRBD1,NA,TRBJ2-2,TGTGCCAGCAGAAGGGACAGCGCGAACACCGGGGAGCTGTTTTTT,CASRRDSANTGELFF
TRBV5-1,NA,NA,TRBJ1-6,TGCGCCAGCAGCAACCGGGTCCTCTATAATTCACCCCTCCACTTT,CASSNRVLYNSPLHF
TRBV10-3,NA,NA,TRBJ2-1,TGTGCCATCAGTGAAAGGCAGGGGTCCTACAATGAGCAGTTCTTC,CAISERQGSYNEQFF
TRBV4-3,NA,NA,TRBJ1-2,TGCGCCAGCAGCCAAGAGACGCGGAACTATGGCTACACCTTC,CASSQETRNYGYTF
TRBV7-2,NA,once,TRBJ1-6,TGTGCCAGCAGCTCAGAGAGGGTTAGGGCTGGTTCACCCCTCCACTTT,CASSSERVRAGSPLHF
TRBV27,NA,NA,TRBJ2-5,TGTGCCAGCAGTTTATTGGAGGGTAGGGAGACCCAGTACTTC,CASSLLEGRETQYF
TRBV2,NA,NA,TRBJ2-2,TGTGCCAGCTGTCTGGGGGGTACCGGGGAGCTGTTTTTT,CASCLGGTGELFF
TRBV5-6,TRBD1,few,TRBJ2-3,TGTGCCAGCAGCTGGACAGGGAAGGATACGCAGTATTTT,CASSWTGKDTQYF
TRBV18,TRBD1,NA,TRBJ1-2,TGTGCCAGCTCATCGGGACAGGGCTTTCACTATGGCTACACCTTC,CASSSGQGFHYGYTF
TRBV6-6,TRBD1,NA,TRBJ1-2,TGTGCCAGCAGTTACTCGGACAGGTTGCCCAACAATGGCTACACCTTC,CASSYSDRLPNNGYTF
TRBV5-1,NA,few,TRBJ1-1,TGCGCCAGCAGCTTGGAGATAGCCCTCACTGAAGCTTTCTTT,CASSLEIALTEAFF
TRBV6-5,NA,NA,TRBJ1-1,TGTGCCAGCAACCTCTATACAGGGTACGGGACTGAAGCTTTCTTT,CASNLYTGYGTEAFF
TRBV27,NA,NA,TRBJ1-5,TGTGCCAGCAGGCCGGCCGGCCAGGGAAGCAATCAGCCCCAGCATTTT,CASRPAGQGSNQPQHF
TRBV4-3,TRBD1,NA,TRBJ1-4,TGCGCCAGCAGCCAAGTGTACAGGGGTAATGAAAAACTGTTTTTT,CASSQVYRGNEKLFF
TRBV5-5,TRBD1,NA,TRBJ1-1,TGTGCCAGCAGCCCTGGACAGGGAAAGTCGAACACTGAAGCTTTCTTT,CASSPGQGKSNTEAFF
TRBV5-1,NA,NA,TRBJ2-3,TGCGCCAGCAGCTTGATTGGAAGCGACACAGATACGCAGTATTTT,CASSLIGSDTDTQYF
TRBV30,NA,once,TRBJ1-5,TGTGCCTGGAGTGGTCCCCAGGGGTATAGCAATCAGCCCCAGCATTTT,CAWSGPQGYSNQPQHF
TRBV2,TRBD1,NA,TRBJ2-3,TGTGCCAGCAGTGGGGACAGGGGGCTTAGCACAGATACGCAGTATTTT,CASSGDRGLSTDTQYF
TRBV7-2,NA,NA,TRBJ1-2,TGTGCCAGCAGCTCGGACATCCCTGGCTACACCTTC,CASSSDIPGYTF
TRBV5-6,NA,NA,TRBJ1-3,TGTGCCAGCAGCTTATATGCGCTCACCTCTGGAAACACCATATATTTT,CASSLYALTSGNTIYF
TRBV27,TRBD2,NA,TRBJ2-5,TGTGCCAGCAGTTTAGCCGCGGGAGTGAGGGGGACCCAGTACTTC,CASSLAAGVRGTQYF
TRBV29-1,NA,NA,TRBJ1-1,TGCAGCGTTGAAGATCAGCAGGGCTTAAGCACTGAAGCTTTCTTT,CSVEDQQGLSTEAFF
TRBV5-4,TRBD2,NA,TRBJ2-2,TGTGCCAGCAGCTTCGGACTAGCGGGGGGTACCGGGGAGCTGTTTTTT,CASSFGLAGGTGELFF
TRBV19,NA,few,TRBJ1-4,TGTGCCAGTACTACGGGACACGGGCCTGAAAAACTGTTTTTT,CASTTGHGPEKLFF
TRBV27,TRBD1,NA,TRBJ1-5,TGTGCCAGCAGTTTAGTATCGGGACAGGGCCATCAGCCCCAGCATTTT,CASSLVSGQGHQPQHF
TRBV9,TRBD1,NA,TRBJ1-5,TGTGCCAGCAGCGCGACAGGGGATGGGAATCAGCCCCAGCATTTT,CASSATGDGNQPQHF
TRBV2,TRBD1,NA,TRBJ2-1,TGTGCCAGCAGTGAAGCGGCGACAGGGGCGGTTGAGCAGTTCTTC,CASSEAATGAVEQFF
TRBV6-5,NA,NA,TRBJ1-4,TGTGCCAGCAGTCCGATGGACAGCCAGGAAAAACTGTTTTTT,CASSPMDSQEKLFF
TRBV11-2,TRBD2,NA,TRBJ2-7,TGTGCCAGCAGCTTAGAGGGCGGGGGACTCGAGCAGTACTTC,CASSLEGGGLEQYF
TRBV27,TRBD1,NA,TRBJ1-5,TGTGCCAGCAGTTTCAGGGGGGAGCCCCAGCATTTT,CASSFRGEPQHF
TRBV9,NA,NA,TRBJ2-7,TGTGCCAGCAGCGTAGACGGAGCATCCTACGAGCAGTACTTC,CASSVDGASYEQYF
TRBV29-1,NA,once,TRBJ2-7,TGCAGCGTTGAAGGCCTCGGGAGCTCCTCCTACGAGCAGTACTTC,CSVEGLGSSSYEQYF
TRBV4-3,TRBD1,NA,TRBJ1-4,TGCGCCAGCAGCCAACGTGACAGGGGGGGGGAAAAACTGTTTTTT,CASSQRDRGGEKLFF
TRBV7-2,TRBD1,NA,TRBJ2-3,TGTGCCAGCAGCTTAGGGACAGGGGGGGATACGCAGTATTTT,CASSLGTGGDTQYF
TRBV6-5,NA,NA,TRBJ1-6,TGTGCCAGCAGTTACGGCAGGGTGAATTCACCCCTCCACTTT,CASSYGRVNSPLHF
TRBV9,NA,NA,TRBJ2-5,TGTGCCAGCAGCGTAGCTCCTGTACAAGAGACCCAGTACTTC,CASSVAPVQETQYF
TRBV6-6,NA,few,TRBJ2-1,TGTGCCAGCAGTTACGGAGATGAGCAGTTCTTC,CASSYGDEQFF
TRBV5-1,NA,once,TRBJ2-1,NA,CASSFGAGVAFGNEQFF
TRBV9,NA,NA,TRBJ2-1,TGTGCCAGCAGCGTAGGACCCCACACGGGAACTTACAATGAGCAGTTCTTC,CASSVGPHTGTYNEQFF
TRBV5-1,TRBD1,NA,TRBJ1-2,TGCGCCAGCAGCGCTTCGCCGGGACAGGGGGCGGGAGTTGGCTACACCTTC,CASSASPGQGAGVGYTF
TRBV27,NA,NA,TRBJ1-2,TGTGCCAGCAGTTTAAGGGGAATGGACAGCCGCTATGGCTACACCTTC,CASSLRGMDSRYGYTF
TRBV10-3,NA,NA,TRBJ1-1,TGTGCCATCAGTGAGTCTCTGGGTCAGGGATCAGAAGCTTTCTTT,CAISESLGQGSEAFF
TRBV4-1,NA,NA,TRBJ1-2,TGCGCCAGCAGCCCCCTTATGGAGGCCGATGGCTACACCTTC,CASSPLMEADGYTF
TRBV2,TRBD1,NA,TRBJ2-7,TGTGCCAGCAGCGAACAGACAGGGAACGAGCAGTACTTC,CASSEQTGNEQYF
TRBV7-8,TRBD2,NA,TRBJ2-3,TGTGCCAGCAGCTTAGCAGCGGGGGGAGATACGCAGTATTTT,CASSLAAGGDTQYF
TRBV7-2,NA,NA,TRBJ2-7,TGTGCCAGCAGCCTCGACAGGACCTACGAGCAGTACTTC,CASSLDRTYEQYF
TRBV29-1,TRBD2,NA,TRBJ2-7,TGCAGCGTCCTCCTGTGGGGACTAGGGTACGAGCAGTACTTC,CSVLLWGLGYEQYF
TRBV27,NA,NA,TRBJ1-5,TGTGCCAGCAGTTTGGGGGGGGCAGGTCAGCCCCAGCATTTT,CASSLGGAGQPQHF
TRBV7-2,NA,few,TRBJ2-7,TGTGCCAGCAGCTTTTCAGGGGGGTACGAGCAGTACTTC,CASSFSGGYEQYF
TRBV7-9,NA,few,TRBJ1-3,TGTGCCAGCAGCTTAGTAAGGAGACAGTTTGGAAACACCATATATTTT,CASSLVRRQFGNTIYF